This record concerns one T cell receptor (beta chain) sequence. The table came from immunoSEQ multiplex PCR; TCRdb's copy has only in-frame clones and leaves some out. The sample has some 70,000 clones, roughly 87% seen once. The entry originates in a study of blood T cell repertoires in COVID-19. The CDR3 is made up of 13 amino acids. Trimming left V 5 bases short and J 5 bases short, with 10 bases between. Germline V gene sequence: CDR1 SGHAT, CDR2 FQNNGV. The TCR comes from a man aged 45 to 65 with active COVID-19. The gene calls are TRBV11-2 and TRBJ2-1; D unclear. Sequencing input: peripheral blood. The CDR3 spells CASSSGSHNEQFF. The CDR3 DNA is TGTGCCAGCAGCAGTGGCAGTCACAATGAGCAGTTCTTC. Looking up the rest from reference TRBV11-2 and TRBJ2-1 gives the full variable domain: EAGVAQSPRYKIIEKRQSVAFWCNPISGHATLYWYQQILGQGPKLLIQFQNNGVVDDSQLPKDRFSAERLKGVDSTLKIQPAKLEDSAVYLCASSSGSHNEQFFGPGTRLTVL.